This T cell receptor beta chain was sequenced in a study of metastatic and nonmetastatic thyroid tumors (dated by TCRdb to about 2020). A note on the overall study: Repertoires were compared across peripheral blood and tumor or nodule tissue samples from malignant and benign thyroid patients. Findings and caveats that apply to the study as a whole: In both blood and tumor samples, TCR beta diversity was reported to be significantly higher in malignant tumors than in benign nodules.

Trimming costs V 6 bases and J 7 bases, and their ends lie 16 bases apart. The CDR3 measures 15 amino acids from cysteine to phenylalanine. Only the CDR3 DNA stays, 45 bases, in frame from base 1. Per the germline V gene (reference sequence), MNHEY is the CDR1 and SMNVEV is the CDR2. Library prep was done by PCR. TCRdb names Illumina HiSeq 4000 as the instrument used. High-throughput sequencing was used to profile the CDR3 region of the TCR beta-chain in every patient. The original methods were these. A classifier to discriminate distant-metastatic papillary thyroid cancer patients was built from CDR3 differences across clinicopathological groups. The Shannon index was used to assess repertoire diversity, and the Morisita-Horn index was used to assess tumor-blood repertoire similarity. The public reads were run again by TCRdb, first through fastp at Q25 and then through MiXCR, and only productive beta chains were kept. In this record, the V and J calls reflect TCRdb's handling and not the investigators' own analysis. Recorded for this sample are roughly 22,000 clones; about a third of them occurred a single time. Jointly, the top ten make up about 20% of the sample.

No patient had received any treatment before thyroid surgery. The study retrospectively analysed patient clinical samples collected from the early 2010s to the late 2010s using T-cell receptor beta sequencing. About this clone: The specificity of this receptor is unknown. No per-base quality is available; no much larger clone lies one base away.

This TCR derives from a male donor with papillary thyroid cancer or a benign thyroid nodule (not recorded which). Some clones in this sample may be carry-over from other donors' samples. What was sequenced was blood. This chain is built from TRBV27 and TRBJ1-6; the D segment cannot be called with confidence. The CDR3 reads CASSQTSGWNSPLHF. Here is the DNA: TGTGCCAGCAGCCAGACCAGTGGGTGGAATTCACCCCTCCACTTT.